This T cell receptor beta chain originates from a study of radiation and T cells in renal cell carcinoma. The CDR3 extends over 13 amino acids. CDR1 and CDR2 (germline): SNHLY, FYNNEI. Trimming left V 6 bases short and J 5 bases short, with 11 bases between. This clone was seen a few times. The antigen remains unidentified. Study-wide findings and caveats: From baseline, blood top tumor clonotypes peaked at 2 weeks post-radiation.

Using immunoSEQ multiplex PCR, the repertoire was profiled, and TCRdb retains in-frame clones only, with some absent. Of around 140,000 clones in the sample, over 65% are singletons; the top ten hold 20% to 25%. The time point: baseline pretreatment blood. The treatment denotes: 15 Gy SBRT to primary tumor, nephrectomy 4 weeks later. The origin of this receptor is a woman aged 45-65 years with renal cell carcinoma. The chain is built from TRBV2 and TRBJ2-1, with no clear D. The sample was blood, taken from a patient whose treatment included radiotherapy and nephrectomy. The DNA for the CDR3 is TGTGCCAGCAGCCTCGACACAAACAATGAGCAGTTCTTC. As protein: CASSLDTNNEQFF.